One sample yielded the 4 T cell receptor beta chains listed below, sequenced in a study of blood T cell repertoires in COVID-19. Assay used: immunoSEQ multiplex PCR; TCRdb lists only in-frame clones, some missing. This sample has approximately 150,000 clones, with roughly 82% found just once. Sample: peripheral blood. The receptors were gathered from a woman aged 45 to 65 in a cohort sampled during active or convalescent COVID-19.

This chain joins TRBV10-1 and TRBJ1-3; weak D call: TRBD1 (6 bases). The CDR3 covers 15 residues. Trimming removed 5 bases from V and 1 base from J, with 12 bases in between. Germline assignment: CDR1 WNHNN and CDR2 SYGVQD (reference sequence). In DNA form, the CDR3 reads TGCGCCAGCAGTTTAGGGGGTGAATCTGGAAACACCATATATTTT. This sequence encodes CASSLGGESGNTIYF.

The rearrangement joins TRBV3-1 (or the pseudogene TRBV3-2) to TRBJ2-7; D is unclear. The CDR3 runs to 15 residues. V lost 5 bases and J lost 2, with 16 bases in between. CDR1 LGHDT and CDR2 YNNKEL come from the germline V gene (reference sequence). The CDR3 nucleotides read TGTGCCAGCAGCTTGGGCCCGGTTTCAACCTACGAGCAGTACTTC. As protein: CASSLGPVSTYEQYF.

The chain uses TRBV4-3 and TRBJ1-4; 8 nucleotides align to TRBD1. The trim removed 0 bases at V and 7 bases at J, leaving 10 bases unmatched. Germline-derived CDR1 and CDR2 are LGHNA and YSLEER. This CDR3 has 17 amino acids. CDR3 amino acids: CASSQEVPRQGPEKLFF. CDR3 coding DNA: TGCGCCAGCAGCCAAGAGGTACCGCGACAGGGGCCTGAAAAACTGTTTTTT.

This rearrangement joins TRBV30 to TRBJ1-2, with 10 positions matching TRBD1. V lost 2 bases and J lost 7; bases outside the gene matches: 4. This CDR3 contains 13 residues. From germline, CDR1 is GTSNPN and CDR2 SVGIG (reference sequence). CDR3 sequence: CAWSPGQGVGYTF. Written as DNA, the CDR3 is TGTGCCTGGAGTCCCGGACAGGGGGTTGGCTACACCTTC.